These 24 T cell receptor beta chains were all obtained from the same sample, sequenced in a study of blood T cell repertoires in COVID-19. TCRdb's table, derived via immunoSEQ multiplex PCR, lists solely in-frame clones and lacks some. The repertoire has roughly 350,000 clones, roughly 90% of them found once; the top ten carry more than 5.5%. The material sequenced was peripheral blood. The receptors derive from a woman in her seventies with COVID-19, enrolled during active disease.

The V call is TRBV28, the J call TRBJ1-1, with D tentatively TRBD1 (6 bases). V lost 6 bases and J lost 2, with 10 bases in between. This CDR3 is 13 amino acids long. The germline V gene has CDR1 MDHEN and CDR2 SYDVKM. The CDR3 region is CASRRTDNTEAFF. In DNA form, the CDR3 reads TGTGCCAGCAGAAGGACAGATAACACTGAAGCTTTCTTT.

The CDR3 spells CASSPDSPGGNTEAFF. CDR3 nucleotide sequence: TGTGCCAGCTCACCCGACAGTCCCGGGGGGAACACTGAAGCTTTCTTT. This sequence joins TRBV18 and TRBJ1-1, with D possibly matching TRBD1 (5 bases). Trimming stripped 3 bases from V and 1 base from J, with 15 bases between. Germline-derived CDR1 and CDR2 are KGHSH and LQKENI. The CDR3 has 16 residues.

The J gene is TRBJ2-5, the V gene TRBV5-5; D may be TRBD2 (6 bases). Trimming stripped 1 base from V and 2 bases from J, with 18 bases between. The CDR3 loop spans 17 amino acids. The germline CDR1 and CDR2 sequences are SGHKS and YYEKEE (reference sequence). The CDR3 is CASSLSPTGVSQETQYF. The CDR3 DNA is TGTGCCAGCAGCTTGAGTCCTACGGGGGTCTCTCAAGAGACCCAGTACTTC. The full variable domain, in which reference TRBV5-5 and TRBJ2-5 provide the parts outside the CDR3, is DAGVTQSPTHLIKTRGQQVTLRCSPISGHKSVSWYQQVLGQGPQFIFQYYEKEERGRGNFPDRFSARQFPNYSSELNVNALLLGDSALYLCASSLSPTGVSQETQYFGPGTRLLVL.

A few counts support this clone. This chain uses TRBV20-1 with TRBJ2-5; 8 positions agree with TRBD2. After removal of 3 bases from V and 5 bases from J, the junction contained 8 bases not matched to a gene. Germline V lookup: CDR1 DFQATT, CDR2 SNEGSKA (reference sequence). This CDR3 has 14 residues. This CDR3 reads CSASDSGGRETQYF. Here the CDR3 DNA reads TGCAGTGCTAGTGACTCGGGGGGGAGGGAGACCCAGTACTTC.

This chain uses TRBV6-2 or TRBV6-3 with TRBJ1-1; no definite D call. V was shortened by 2 bases and J by 10 bases, with 8 bases between the two germline ends. The CDR3 is 11 residues long. CDR1 MNHEY and CDR2 SVGEGT come from the germline V gene. This CDR3 reads CASSYQRAAFF. The CDR3 coding sequence is TGTGCCAGCAGTTACCAGAGGGCAGCTTTCTTT.

The chain carries TRBV5-8 and TRBJ1-5, with 8 bases aligning to TRBD1. The germline gives CDR1 SGHTS, CDR2 YDEGEE. J gave up 3 bases and V 1 base, and 3 bases lay outside the gene matches. This CDR3 is built from 15 residues. CDR3 loop: CASSLYRGINQPQHF. The CDR3 region has the DNA TGTGCCAGCAGCTTGTACAGGGGGATCAATCAGCCCCAGCATTTT. Full variable domain (outside the CDR3, taken from reference TRBV5-8 and TRBJ1-5): EAGVTQSPTHLIKTRGQQATLRCSPISGHTSVYWYQQALGLGLQFLLWYDEGEERNRGNFPPRFSGRQFPNYSSELNVNALELEDSALYLCASSLYRGINQPQHFGDGTRLSIL.

This chain links TRBV19 with TRBJ2-2; D not resolved. Germline loops: CDR1 LNHDA, CDR2 SQIVND (reference sequence). This CDR3 spans 13 amino acids. Trimming pared 5 bases from V and 7 bases from J, leaving 11 bases between. The CDR3 DNA is TGTGCCAGTAGTGAGGTACCCGGCGGGGAGCTGTTTTTT. Amino acids: CASSEVPGGELFF. Full variable domain (rest looked up from reference TRBV19 and TRBJ2-2): DGGITQSPKYLFRKEGQNVTLSCEQNLNHDAMYWYRQDPGQGLRLIYYSQIVNDFQKGDIAEGYSVSREKKESFPLTVTSAQKNPTAFYLCASSEVPGGELFFGEGSRLTVL.

This clone was found a few times. This chain uses TRBV3-1 (or the pseudogene TRBV3-2) with TRBJ2-7; the D is unclear. Deletions cut 4 bases from V and 2 bases from J, with 18 bases between. The germline V gene encodes CDR1 LGHDT and CDR2 YNNKEL (reference sequence). This CDR3 region has 16 residues. In nucleotides, the CDR3 is TGTGCCAGCAGCCCAGATCTGGGTCCCCGGGCCTACGAGCAGTACTTC. It codes for CASSPDLGPRAYEQYF.

The chain is built from TRBV28 and TRBJ2-7, with 7 bases identical to TRBD1. CDR3 size: 15 residues. The J segment lost 3 bases and the V segment lost 4 bases, leaving 9 bases of the junction unmatched. Per germline, CDR1 MDHEN and CDR2 SYDVKM. The DNA for the CDR3 is TGTGCCAGCAGTTCCCTGACAGGGAACGACTACGAGCAGTACTTC. Amino acid sequence: CASSSLTGNDYEQYF.

The chain couples TRBV5-6 to TRBJ1-2, with 9 positions matching TRBD1. In germline, CDR1 is SGHDT, CDR2 YYEEEE. The CDR3 spans 15 residues. The trim removed 0 bases at V and 4 bases at J, leaving 4 bases unmatched. CDR3 nucleotide sequence: TGTGCCAGCAGCTTGGAGGCACAGGGGGCCTATGGCTACACCTTC. Its translation is CASSLEAQGAYGYTF.

This sequence joins TRBV19 and TRBJ1-1; no definite D call. The V gene's germline CDR1 is LNHDA and CDR2 SQIVND (reference sequence). Trimming cost V 6 bases and J 2 bases, with 13 bases left between them. The CDR3 loop spans 14 amino acids. The CDR3 spells CASRLPRVNTEAFF. The CDR3 bases are TGTGCCAGTAGGCTCCCAAGAGTTAACACTGAAGCTTTCTTT.

The chain combines TRBV10-3 with TRBJ1-2, with 11 positions matching TRBD1. The CDR3 consists of 17 residues. Germline CDR1 is ENHRY and CDR2 is SYGVKD. Losses at the gene ends were 0 bases for V and 2 bases for J; bases not matched to a gene: 5. CDR3 sequence: CAISESPGTGGNYGYTF. The CDR3 DNA sequence: TGTGCCATCAGTGAGTCTCCCGGGACAGGGGGGAACTATGGCTACACCTTC.

The chain carries TRBV24-1 and TRBJ2-7; the D gene is possibly TRBD1 (5 bases). Germline lookup yields CDR1 KGHDR and CDR2 SFDVKD. Trimming shortened V by 4 bases and J by 6 bases, and 9 bases separated the two germline ends. The CDR3 sequence is 12 residues long. CDR3 DNA: TGTGCCACCAGTGAGCAGGGTTTCGAGCAGTACTTC. Translation gives CATSEQGFEQYF.

This rearrangement joins TRBV6-5 to TRBJ1-1; D is unresolved. Germline CDR1 reads MNHEY; CDR2 reads SVGAGI. The CDR3 has 14 amino acids. The V and J ends lost 0 bases and 5 bases respectively, with 10 bases between them. CDR3 sequence reads: CASSYSRSGTEAFF. The DNA of the CDR3 is TGTGCCAGCAGTTACTCGAGAAGCGGGACTGAAGCTTTCTTT.

This clone showed up many times. The chain couples TRBV2 to TRBJ1-2; TRBD1 matches at 9 bases. The CDR3 has 14 residues. CDR1 and CDR2 from the germline V gene are SNHLY and FYNNEI. V was clipped by 5 bases and J by 5 bases; unmatched bases: 6. The CDR3 region has the DNA TGTGCCAGCAGTTTACAGGGGGCGCAATATGGCTACACCTTC. Its protein product is CASSLQGAQYGYTF. The full variable domain, its missing parts supplied by reference TRBV2 and TRBJ1-2, is EPEVTQTPSHQVTQMGQEVILRCVPISNHLYFYWYRQILGQKVEFLVSFYNNEISEKSEIFDDQFSVERPDGSNFTLKIRSTKLEDSAMYFCASSLQGAQYGYTFGSGTRLTVV.

This chain joins TRBV28 and TRBJ1-1; a weak D match, TRBD1 (6 bases). Trimming took off 7 bases at V and 6 bases at J, with 12 bases between the two ends. This CDR3 region has 12 residues. Germline values: CDR1 MDHEN, CDR2 SYDVKM. The CDR3 loop is CASNNRVSEAFF. CDR3 nucleotides: TGTGCCAGCAATAACAGGGTTTCTGAAGCTTTCTTT.

This chain joins TRBV9 and TRBJ1-2; D perhaps matches TRBD1 (6 bases). From germline, CDR1 is SGDLS and CDR2 YYNGEE. This CDR3 is 14 amino acids long. V was pared by 4 bases and J by 6 bases, with 16 bases between. The CDR3 DNA is TGTGCCAGCAGCCAGTGGGGGGGCTATAATGGCTACACCTTC. Protein sequence: CASSQWGGYNGYTF.

The V call is TRBV15, the J call TRBJ1-4, with 8 bases that match TRBD1. With V trimmed by 3 bases and J by 8 bases, 5 bases remained unmatched. The V gene's germline CDR1 is LNHNV and CDR2 YYDKDF (reference sequence). The CDR3 length is 14 residues. As DNA, the CDR3 is TGTGCCACCAGCAGGGACAGGGAAGGCGAAAAACTGTTTTTT. It specifies CATSRDREGEKLFF.

The CDR3 loop reads CASSFSGLDSGSTDTQYF. CDR3 nucleotide sequence: TGTGCCAGCAGCTTTTCTGGACTAGATTCAGGTAGCACAGATACGCAGTATTTT. The chain has TRBV11-3 and TRBJ2-3, with 7 bases identical to TRBD2. There are 18 residues in the CDR3. Germline V gene sequence: CDR1 SGHNT, CDR2 YENEEA. J was trimmed by 0 bases and V by 3 bases; bases with no gene match: 12.

The gene calls are TRBV9 and TRBJ1-4; 9 nucleotides line up with TRBD1. Losses at the gene ends were 4 bases for V and 5 bases for J; bases not matched to a gene: 3. CDR1 and CDR2 (germline): SGDLS, YYNGEE. This CDR3 has 14 residues. The CDR3 protein is CASSRDRDNEKLFF. DNA for the CDR3: TGTGCCAGCAGCCGGGACAGGGACAATGAAAAACTGTTTTTT.

The V and J genes are TRBV2 and TRBJ1-2, with 8 bases identical to TRBD1. Germline loops: CDR1 SNHLY, CDR2 FYNNEI. The CDR3 consists of 14 residues. Trimming at V came to 7 bases and at J to 7 bases, leaving 11 bases not matched to a gene. CDR3: CASIRLTGGGGYTF. The CDR3 DNA reads as TGTGCCAGCATCCGACTAACAGGGGGAGGTGGCTACACCTTC.

The chain couples TRBV2 to TRBJ1-2; a weak D match, TRBD1 (5 bases). Germline V gives CDR1 SNHLY, CDR2 FYNNEI. V dropped 5 bases and J dropped 5 bases, with 12 bases sitting between them. This CDR3 is built from 13 residues. The CDR3 nucleotides read TGTGCCAGCAGTACCCTTGGGGGGTATGGCTACACCTTC. It yields the protein CASSTLGGYGYTF. The variable domain in full, completed from reference TRBV2 and TRBJ1-2, reads EPEVTQTPSHQVTQMGQEVILRCVPISNHLYFYWYRQILGQKVEFLVSFYNNEISEKSEIFDDQFSVERPDGSNFTLKIRSTKLEDSAMYFCASSTLGGYGYTFGSGTRLTVV.

The chain recombines TRBV7-2 with TRBJ2-7; TRBD2 agrees at 11 bases. Trimming took 1 base from V and 4 from J; bases not matched to a gene: 3. CDR1 and CDR2 (germline): SGHTA, FQGNSA. The CDR3 is 15 amino acids. The CDR3 DNA is TGTGCCAGCAGCTTAGTGGGACTAGCGGAGTACGAGCAGTACTTC. Translated, it gives CASSLVGLAEYEQYF.

This chain uses TRBV3-1 (or the pseudogene TRBV3-2) with TRBJ1-5; D gene uncertain. This CDR3 contains 12 residues. V was cut by 1 base and J by 5 bases, with 3 bases left in between. Germline-derived CDR1 and CDR2 are LGHDT and YNNKEL (reference sequence). CDR3 region: CASSQADQPQHF. The CDR3 bases are TGTGCCAGCAGCCAAGCGGATCAGCCCCAGCATTTT.